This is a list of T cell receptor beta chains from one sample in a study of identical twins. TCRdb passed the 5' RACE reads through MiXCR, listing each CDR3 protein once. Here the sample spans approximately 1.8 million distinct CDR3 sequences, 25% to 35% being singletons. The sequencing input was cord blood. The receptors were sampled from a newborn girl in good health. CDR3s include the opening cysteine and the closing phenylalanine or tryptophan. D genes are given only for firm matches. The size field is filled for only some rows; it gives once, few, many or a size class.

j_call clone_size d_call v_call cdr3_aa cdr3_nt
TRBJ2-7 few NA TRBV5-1 CASSFGLSSYNEQYF TGCGCCAGCAGCTTTGGACTCAGCTCCTACAATGAGCAGTACTTC
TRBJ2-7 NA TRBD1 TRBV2 CASSVLGQGIYEQYF TGTGCCAGCAGTGTCCTAGGACAGGGGATTTACGAGCAGTACTTC
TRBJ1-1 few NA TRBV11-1 CASSLQYYRPFSTEAFF TGTGCCAGCAGCCTTCAGTACTACAGGCCGTTTAGCACTGAAGCTTTCTTT
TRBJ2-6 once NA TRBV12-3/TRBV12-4 CASSFGGLGGGANVLTF TGTGCCAGCAGTTTCGGAGGGCTTGGGGGTGGGGCCAACGTCCTGACTTTC
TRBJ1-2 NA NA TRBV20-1 CSAPTGGVYGYTF TGCAGTGCCCCGACGGGGGGTGTCTATGGCTACACCTTC
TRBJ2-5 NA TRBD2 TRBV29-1 CSVGRLAGAETQYF TGCAGCGTCGGCAGACTAGCGGGAGCGGAGACCCAGTACTTC
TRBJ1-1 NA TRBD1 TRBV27 CASSLVGSGGPTEAFF TGTGCCAGCAGTTTAGTGGGGTCAGGGGGACCCACTGAAGCTTTCTTT
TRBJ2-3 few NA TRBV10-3 CAISDHLQEYTQYF TGTGCCATCAGTGACCACTTACAGGAGTATACGCAGTATTTT
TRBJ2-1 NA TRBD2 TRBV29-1 CSVERGGRSDEQFF TGCAGCGTTGAGCGGGGGGGCCGCTCGGATGAGCAGTTCTTC
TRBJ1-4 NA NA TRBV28 CASSRPGHNEKLFF TGTGCCAGCAGTAGACCGGGACATAATGAAAAACTGTTTTTT
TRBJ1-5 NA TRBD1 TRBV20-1 CSARAPQGGWNQPQHF TGCAGTGCTAGAGCGCCACAGGGGGGATGGAATCAGCCCCAGCATTTT
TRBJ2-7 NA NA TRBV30 CAWSVSRHEQYF TGTGCCTGGAGTGTGTCAAGGCACGAGCAGTACTTC
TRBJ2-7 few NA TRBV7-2 CASSLQSGEISYEQYF TGTGCCAGCAGCTTACAGTCCGGCGAGATCTCCTACGAGCAGTACTTC
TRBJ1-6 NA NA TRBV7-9 CASSLGFQQDSPLHF TGTGCCAGCAGCTTAGGTTTCCAGCAGGATTCACCCCTCCACTTT
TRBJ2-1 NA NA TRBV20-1 CSARGWALSYNEQFF TGCAGTGCTAGGGGTTGGGCTCTCTCCTACAATGAGCAGTTCTTC
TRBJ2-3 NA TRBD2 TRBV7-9 CASSRRTSGYLKMGDTQYF TGTGCCAGCAGCCGGAGGACTAGCGGTTACCTAAAGATGGGAGATACGCAGTATTTT
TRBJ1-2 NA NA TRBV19 CASTDGRHYGYTF TGTGCCAGTACCGATGGGAGACACTATGGCTACACCTTC
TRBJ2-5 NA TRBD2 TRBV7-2 CASSSRLAWIQETQYF TGTGCCAGCAGCTCGCGACTAGCGTGGATACAAGAGACCCAGTACTTC
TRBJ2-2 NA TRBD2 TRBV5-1 CASSLGLTSGSLNTGELFF TGCGCCAGCAGCTTGGGTTTGACTAGCGGGAGTTTGAACACCGGGGAGCTGTTTTTT
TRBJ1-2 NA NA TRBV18 CASSRPGQGYTF TGTGCCAGCTCGCGACCAGGACAGGGCTACACCTTC
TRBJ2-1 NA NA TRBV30 CAWSVGPYNEQFF TGTGCCTGGAGTGTGGGACCCTACAATGAGCAGTTCTTC
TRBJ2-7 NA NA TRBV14 CASSRFAIPGLSPNEQYF TGTGCCAGCAGCCGCTTCGCTATTCCGGGACTTTCCCCAAATGAGCAGTACTTC
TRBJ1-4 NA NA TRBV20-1 CSARAGGKKLFF TGCAGTGCTAGAGCCGGGGGGAAAAAACTGTTTTTT
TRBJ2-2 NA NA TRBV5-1 CASSLVDPGTGELFF TGCGCCAGCAGCTTGGTCGATCCTGGAACCGGGGAGCTGTTTTTT
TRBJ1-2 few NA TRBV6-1 CASSEGSVSRPTAGYTF TGTGCCAGCAGTGAAGGATCGGTTTCCAGGCCCACAGCTGGCTACACCTTC
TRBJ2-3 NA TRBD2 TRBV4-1 CASSPPVVLAGVPYTQYF TGCGCCAGCAGCCCCCCCGTCGTTCTAGCGGGGGTCCCCTATACGCAGTATTTT